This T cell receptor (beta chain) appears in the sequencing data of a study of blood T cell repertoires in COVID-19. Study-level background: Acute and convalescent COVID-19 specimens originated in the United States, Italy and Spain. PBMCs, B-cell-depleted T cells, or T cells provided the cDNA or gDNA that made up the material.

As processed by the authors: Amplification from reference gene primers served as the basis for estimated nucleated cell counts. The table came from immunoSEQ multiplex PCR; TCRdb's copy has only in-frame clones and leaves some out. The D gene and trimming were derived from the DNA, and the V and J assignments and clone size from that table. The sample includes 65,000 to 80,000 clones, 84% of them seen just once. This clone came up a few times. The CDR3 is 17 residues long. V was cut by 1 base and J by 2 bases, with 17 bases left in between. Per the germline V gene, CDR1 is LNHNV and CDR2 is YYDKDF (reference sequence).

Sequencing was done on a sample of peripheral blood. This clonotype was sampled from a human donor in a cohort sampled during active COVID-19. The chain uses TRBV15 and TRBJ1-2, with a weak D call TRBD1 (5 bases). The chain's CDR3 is CATSRAPGGGANYGYTF. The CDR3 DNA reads TGTGCCACCAGCAGAGCGCCTGGCGGAGGGGCAAACTATGGCTACACCTTC.